A single T cell receptor (beta chain) is shown here with its context. Its antigen is still unknown. A much larger clone is a single base away; this may be a read error. This record comes from a study of T cells after yellow fever vaccination. The CDR3 runs to 14 residues. Germline V lookup: CDR1 LGHDT, CDR2 YNNKEL (reference sequence). V dropped 4 bases and J dropped 3 bases, with 13 bases sitting between them. In making TCR cDNA, 5'RACE template switching added a universal primer site and UMIs to it. A single record per CDR3 protein comes from TCRdb applying MiXCR to the 5' RACE reads. This table has more than 300,000 distinct CDR3 sequences, approximately 12% appearing once. Overall study results and limits: Reappearance after the booster was seen for most primary-vaccination clones, at 96% CD4 and more than 80% CD8.

The chain has TRBV3-1 and TRBJ2-7, with no clear D. Sequenced here: CD4+ T cells sorted from PBMCs, sampled 45 days after the yellow fever booster vaccination. This TCR derives from a young man who received the YFV17D yellow fever vaccine. The CDR3 sequence: CASSRSATRYEQYF. CDR3 bases: TGTGCCAGCAGCCGCTCCGCGACTCGCTACGAGCAGTACTTC.